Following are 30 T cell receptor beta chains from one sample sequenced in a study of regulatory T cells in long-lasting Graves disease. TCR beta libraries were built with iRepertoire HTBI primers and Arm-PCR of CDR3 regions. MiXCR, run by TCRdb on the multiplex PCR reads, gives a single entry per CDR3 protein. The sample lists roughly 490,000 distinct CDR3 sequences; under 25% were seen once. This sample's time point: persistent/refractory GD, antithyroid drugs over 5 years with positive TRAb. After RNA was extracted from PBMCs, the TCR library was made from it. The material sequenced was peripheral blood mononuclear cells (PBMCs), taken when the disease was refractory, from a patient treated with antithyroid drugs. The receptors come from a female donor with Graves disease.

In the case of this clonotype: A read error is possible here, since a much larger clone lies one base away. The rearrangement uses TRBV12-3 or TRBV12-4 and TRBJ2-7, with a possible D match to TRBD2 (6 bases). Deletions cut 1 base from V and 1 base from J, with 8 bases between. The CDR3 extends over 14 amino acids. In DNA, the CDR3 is TGTGCCAGCAGTTTAGGACTAGTGTCCTACGAGCAGTACTTC. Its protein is CASSLGLVSYEQYF.

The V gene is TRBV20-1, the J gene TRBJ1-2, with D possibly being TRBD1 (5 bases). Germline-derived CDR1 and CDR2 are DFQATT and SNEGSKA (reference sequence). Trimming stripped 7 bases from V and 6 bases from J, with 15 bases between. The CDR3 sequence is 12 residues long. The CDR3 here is CSVTGRSDGYTF. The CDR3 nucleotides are TGCAGTGTAACGGGGCGGTCTGATGGCTACACCTTC.

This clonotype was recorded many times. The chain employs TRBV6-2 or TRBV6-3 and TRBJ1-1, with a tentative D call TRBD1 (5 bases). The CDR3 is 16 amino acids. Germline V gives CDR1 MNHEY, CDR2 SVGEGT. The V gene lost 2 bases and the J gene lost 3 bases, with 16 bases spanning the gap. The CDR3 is CASSYRPGSRDTEAFF. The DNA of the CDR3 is TGTGCCAGCAGTTACAGGCCAGGGTCTCGAGACACTGAAGCTTTCTTT.

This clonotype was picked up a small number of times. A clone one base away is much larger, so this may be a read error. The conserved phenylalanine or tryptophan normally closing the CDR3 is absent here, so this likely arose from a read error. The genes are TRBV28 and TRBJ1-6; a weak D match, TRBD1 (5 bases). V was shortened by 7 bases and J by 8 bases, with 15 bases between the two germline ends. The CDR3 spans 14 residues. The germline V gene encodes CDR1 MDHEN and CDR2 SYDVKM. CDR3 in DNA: TGTGCCAGCACCCCCGGGGGGACTGATTCACCCCTCCACCTT. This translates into CASTPGGTDSPLHL.

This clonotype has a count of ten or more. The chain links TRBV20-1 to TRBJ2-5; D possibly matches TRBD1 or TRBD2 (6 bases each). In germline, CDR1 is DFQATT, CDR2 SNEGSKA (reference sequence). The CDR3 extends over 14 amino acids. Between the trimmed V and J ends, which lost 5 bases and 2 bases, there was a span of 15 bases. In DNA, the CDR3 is TGCAGTGCTCCCCACGCGGGACATCAAGAGACCCAGTACTTC. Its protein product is CSAPHAGHQETQYF.

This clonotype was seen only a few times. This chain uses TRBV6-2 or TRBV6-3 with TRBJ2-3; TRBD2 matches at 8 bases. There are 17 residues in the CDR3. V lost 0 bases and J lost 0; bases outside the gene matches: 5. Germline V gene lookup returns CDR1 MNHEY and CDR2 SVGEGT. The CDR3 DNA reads TGTGCCAGCAGTTACTCGAAGGCTAGCGGGAGCACAGATACGCAGTATTTT. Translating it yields CASSYSKASGSTDTQYF.

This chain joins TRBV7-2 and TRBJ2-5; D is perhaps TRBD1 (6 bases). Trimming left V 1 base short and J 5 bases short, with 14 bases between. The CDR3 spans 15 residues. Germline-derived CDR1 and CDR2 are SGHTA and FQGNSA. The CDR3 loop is CASSLDRGSGETQYF. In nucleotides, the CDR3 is TGTGCCAGCAGCTTAGATAGGGGGTCAGGGGAGACCCAGTACTTC.

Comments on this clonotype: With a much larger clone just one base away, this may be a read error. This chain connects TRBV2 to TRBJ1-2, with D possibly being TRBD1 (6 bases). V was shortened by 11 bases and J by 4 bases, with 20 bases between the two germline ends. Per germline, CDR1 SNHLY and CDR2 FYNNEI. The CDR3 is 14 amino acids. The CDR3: CAAHGTYLLYGYTF. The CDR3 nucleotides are TGTGCCGCCCACGGGACATACCTACTCTATGGCTACACCTTC.

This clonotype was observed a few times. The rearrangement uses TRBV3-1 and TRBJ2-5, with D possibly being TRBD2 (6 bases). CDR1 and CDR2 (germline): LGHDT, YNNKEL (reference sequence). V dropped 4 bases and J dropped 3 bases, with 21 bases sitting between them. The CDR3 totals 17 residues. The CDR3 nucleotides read TGTGCCAGCAGCCTCCTCAGGAGGGTTCTAGGGGAAGAGACCCAGTACTTC. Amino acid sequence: CASSLLRRVLGEETQYF.

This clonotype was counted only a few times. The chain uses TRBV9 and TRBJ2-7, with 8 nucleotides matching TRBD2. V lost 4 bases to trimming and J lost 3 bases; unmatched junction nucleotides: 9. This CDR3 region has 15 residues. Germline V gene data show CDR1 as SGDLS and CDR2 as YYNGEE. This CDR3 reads CASSPATSGGYEQYF. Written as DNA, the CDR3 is TGTGCCAGCAGCCCCGCCACGAGCGGGGGCTACGAGCAGTACTTC.

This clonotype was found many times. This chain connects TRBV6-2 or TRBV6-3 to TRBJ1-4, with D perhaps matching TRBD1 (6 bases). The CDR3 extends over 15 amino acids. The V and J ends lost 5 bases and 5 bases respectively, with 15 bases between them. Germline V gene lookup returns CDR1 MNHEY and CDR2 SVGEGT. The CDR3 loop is CASSEIRGENEKLFF. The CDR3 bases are TGTGCCAGCAGTGAGATCAGGGGAGAAAATGAAAAACTGTTTTTT.

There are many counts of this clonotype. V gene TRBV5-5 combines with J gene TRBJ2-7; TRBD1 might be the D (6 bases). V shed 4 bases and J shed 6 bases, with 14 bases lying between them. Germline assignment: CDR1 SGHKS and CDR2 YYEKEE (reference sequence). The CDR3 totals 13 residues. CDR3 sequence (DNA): TGTGCCAGCAGCCGAAGGGGACAAACCGAGCAGTACTTC. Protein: CASSRRGQTEQYF.

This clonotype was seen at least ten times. The CDR3 protein is CASSLVPEGNTEAFF. The CDR3 nucleotides read TGTGCCAGCAGCTTGGTTCCTGAGGGAAACACTGAAGCTTTCTTT. This sequence joins TRBV7-2 and TRBJ1-1; D is undetermined. Trimming cost V 3 bases and J 2 bases, with 13 bases left between them. Germline V lookup: CDR1 SGHTA, CDR2 FQGNSA. The CDR3 consists of 15 residues.

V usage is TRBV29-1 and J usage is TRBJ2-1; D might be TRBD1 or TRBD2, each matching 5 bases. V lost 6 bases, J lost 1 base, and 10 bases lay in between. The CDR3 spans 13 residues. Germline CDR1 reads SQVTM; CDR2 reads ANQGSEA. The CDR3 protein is CSVDWGSYNEQFF. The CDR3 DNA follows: TGCAGCGTGGACTGGGGGTCCTACAATGAGCAGTTCTTC.

CDR3: CASSLGRASDTEAFF. The CDR3 DNA follows: TGTGCCAGCAGCCTTGGGAGGGCCTCGGACACTGAAGCTTTCTTT. This chain connects TRBV6-1 to TRBJ1-1; D unresolved. Germline V CDR1 and CDR2: MNHNS, SASEGT. This CDR3 has 15 residues. V was cut by 6 bases and J by 3 bases, with 17 bases left in between.

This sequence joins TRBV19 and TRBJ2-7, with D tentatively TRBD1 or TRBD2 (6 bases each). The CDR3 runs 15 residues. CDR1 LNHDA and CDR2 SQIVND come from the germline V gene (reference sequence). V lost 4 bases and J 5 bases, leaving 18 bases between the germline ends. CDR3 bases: TGTGCCAGTAGTACCTCAGCAGTCGGGGGCAACGAGCAGTACTTC. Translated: CASSTSAVGGNEQYF.

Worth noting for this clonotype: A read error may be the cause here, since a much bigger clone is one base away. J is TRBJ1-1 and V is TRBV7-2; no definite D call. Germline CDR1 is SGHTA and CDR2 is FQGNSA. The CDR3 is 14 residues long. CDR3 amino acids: CAGSYDGWNTEAFF. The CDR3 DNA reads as TGTGCCGGCAGCTACGACGGCTGGAACACTGAAGCTTTCTTT.

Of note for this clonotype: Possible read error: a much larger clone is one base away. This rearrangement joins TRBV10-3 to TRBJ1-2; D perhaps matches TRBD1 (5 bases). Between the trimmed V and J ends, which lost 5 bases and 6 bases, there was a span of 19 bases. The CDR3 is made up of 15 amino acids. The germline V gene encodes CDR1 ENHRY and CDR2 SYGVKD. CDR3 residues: CAISSTSGPADGYTF. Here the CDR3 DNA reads TGTGCCATCAGTTCTACCTCGGGGCCGGCGGATGGCTACACCTTC.

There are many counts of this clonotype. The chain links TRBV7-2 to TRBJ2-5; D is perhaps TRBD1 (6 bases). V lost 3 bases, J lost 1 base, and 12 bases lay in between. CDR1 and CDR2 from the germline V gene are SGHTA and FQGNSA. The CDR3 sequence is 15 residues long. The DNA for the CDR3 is TGTGCCAGCAGCTTGGGGGCCCTCACCCAAGAGACCCAGTACTTC. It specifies CASSLGALTQETQYF.

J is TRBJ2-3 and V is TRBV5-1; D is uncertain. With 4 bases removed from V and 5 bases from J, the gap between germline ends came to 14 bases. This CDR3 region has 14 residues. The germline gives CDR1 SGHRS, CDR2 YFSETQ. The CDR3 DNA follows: TGCGCCAGCAGCGCAACCAGTTCAGAAGATACGCAGTATTTT. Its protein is CASSATSSEDTQYF.

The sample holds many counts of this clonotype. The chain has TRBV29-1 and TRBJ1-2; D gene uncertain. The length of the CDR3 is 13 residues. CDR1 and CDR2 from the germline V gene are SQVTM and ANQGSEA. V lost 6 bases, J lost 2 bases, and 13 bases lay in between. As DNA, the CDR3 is TGCAGCGTCGGATCCGGGGTAAACTATGGCTACACCTTC. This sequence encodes CSVGSGVNYGYTF.

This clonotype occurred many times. The CDR3 loop reads CASSLVGRSRYGYTF. The CDR3 DNA reads TGTGCCAGCAGCTTAGTCGGCCGGTCACGGTATGGCTACACCTTC. V is TRBV7-9 and J is TRBJ1-2; no definite D call. Per germline, CDR1 SEHNR and CDR2 FQNEAQ (reference sequence). The length of the CDR3 is 15 residues. V was clipped by 1 base and J by 5 bases, with 14 bases between them.

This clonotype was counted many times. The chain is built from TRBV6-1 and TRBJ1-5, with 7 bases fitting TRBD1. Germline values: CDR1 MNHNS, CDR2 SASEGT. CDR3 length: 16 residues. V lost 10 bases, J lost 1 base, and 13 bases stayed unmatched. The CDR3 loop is CATTRGTTGSNQPQHF. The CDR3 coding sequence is TGTGCCACCACAAGGGGGACGACAGGGAGCAATCAGCCCCAGCATTTT.

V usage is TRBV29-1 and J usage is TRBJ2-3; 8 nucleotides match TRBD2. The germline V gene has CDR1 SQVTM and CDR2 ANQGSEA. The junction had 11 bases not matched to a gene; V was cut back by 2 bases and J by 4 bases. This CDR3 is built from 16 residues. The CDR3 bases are TGCAGCGTTGAAAAGCGGGACTGGCGGGAGGCAGATACGCAGTATTTT. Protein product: CSVEKRDWREADTQYF.

The DNA for the CDR3 is TGCGCCAGCAGCATCGGGGGGAACGTCTACGAGCAGTACTTC. It specifies CASSIGGNVYEQYF. The chain has TRBV5-1 and TRBJ2-7; 7 nucleotides match TRBD2. Germline V gene lookup returns CDR1 SGHRS and CDR2 YFSETQ. J gave up 3 bases and V 4 bases, and 7 bases lay outside the gene matches. CDR3 size: 14 residues.

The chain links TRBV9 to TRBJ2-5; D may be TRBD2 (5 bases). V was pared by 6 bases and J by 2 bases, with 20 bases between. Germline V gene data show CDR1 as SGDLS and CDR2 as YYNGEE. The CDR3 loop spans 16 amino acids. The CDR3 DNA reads TGTGCCAGCACCCCGACGGGAAGATCCCAACAAGAGACCCAGTACTTC. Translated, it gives CASTPTGRSQQETQYF. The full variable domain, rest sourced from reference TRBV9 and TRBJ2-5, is DSGVTQTPKHLITATGQRVTLRCSPRSGDLSVYWYQQSLDQGLQFLIQYYNGEERAKGNILERFSAQQFPDLHSELNLSSLELGDSALYFCASTPTGRSQQETQYFGPGTRLLVL.

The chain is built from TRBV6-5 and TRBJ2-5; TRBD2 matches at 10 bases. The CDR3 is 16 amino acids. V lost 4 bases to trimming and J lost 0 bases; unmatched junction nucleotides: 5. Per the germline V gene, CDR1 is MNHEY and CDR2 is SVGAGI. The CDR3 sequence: CASSSAAGGDQETQYF. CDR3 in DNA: TGTGCCAGCAGTTCCGCAGCGGGGGGGGACCAAGAGACCCAGTACTTC.

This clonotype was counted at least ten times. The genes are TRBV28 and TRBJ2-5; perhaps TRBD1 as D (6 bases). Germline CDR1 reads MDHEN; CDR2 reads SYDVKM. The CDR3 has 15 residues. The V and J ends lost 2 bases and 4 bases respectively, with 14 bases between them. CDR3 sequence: CASSLPGEYGETQYF. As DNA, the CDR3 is TGTGCCAGCAGTTTACCAGGGGAATATGGAGAGACCCAGTACTTC.

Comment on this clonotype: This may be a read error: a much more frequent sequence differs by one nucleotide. The CDR3 loop reads CASSPRAGKRTFF. The CDR3 DNA reads as TGTGCCAGCAGTCCTCGGGCAGGCAAAAGGACTTTCTTT. The chain links TRBV12-3 or TRBV12-4 to TRBJ1-1; D gene uncertain. The length of the CDR3 is 13 residues. Between the trimmed V and J ends, which lost 5 bases and 12 bases, there was a span of 19 bases.

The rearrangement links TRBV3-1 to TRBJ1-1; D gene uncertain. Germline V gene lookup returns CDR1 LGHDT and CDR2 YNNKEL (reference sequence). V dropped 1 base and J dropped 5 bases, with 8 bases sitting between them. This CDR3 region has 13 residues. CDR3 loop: CASSQVWETEAFF. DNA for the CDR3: TGTGCCAGCAGCCAAGTATGGGAAACTGAAGCTTTCTTT.